The sequence of this T cell receptor beta chain was determined in a study of blood T cell repertoires in COVID-19. Across the whole study: Whether acute or convalescent, the COVID-19 samples came from the United States, Italy and Spain.

This CDR3 contains 14 residues. Germline lookup yields CDR1 SGHTA and CDR2 FQGNSA. With 0 bases removed from V and 5 bases from J, the gap between germline ends came to 10 bases. TCRdb's copy holds only in-frame clones and misses some; the assay was immunoSEQ multiplex PCR. The sample includes tens of thousands of clones, almost 85% of them seen just once. J is TRBJ2-5 and V is TRBV7-2; D not certain. This receptor was identified in a man aged 55 to 70 with COVID-19, enrolled during active disease. The sequenced material came from peripheral blood. The DNA for the CDR3 is TGTGCCAGCAGCTTAGCGGGCGTATGGGAGACCCAGTACTTC. Translation: CASSLAGVWETQYF.